These 8 T cell receptor beta chains originate from one sample sequenced in a study of blood T cell repertoires in COVID-19. This table comes from immunoSEQ multiplex PCR, and its TCRdb copy is limited to in-frame clones, with some not included. The sample comprises 300,000 to 350,000 clones, roughly 86% of which are singletons, and about 8.9% rests with the top ten. Input material: PBMCs or T cells enriched from blood (not recorded which). Every receptor here comes from a woman aged 18-30 years who had recovered from COVID-19.

The chain carries TRBV27 and TRBJ2-1; 14 bases fit TRBD2. The V and J ends lost 6 bases and 9 bases, in that order; junction bases with no gene match: 4. The CDR3 has 14 amino acids. Germline V gene data show CDR1 as MNHEY and CDR2 as SMNVEV (reference sequence). The CDR3 bases are TGTGCCAGCAGCCAGGGACTAGCGGGAGTTGAGCAGTTCTTC. This encodes CASSQGLAGVEQFF.

The table lists this clone with a few counts. The chain is built from TRBV10-2 and TRBJ2-7; no clear D. V lost 3 bases, J lost 12 bases, and 9 bases lay in between. This CDR3 comprises 10 residues. CDR1 and CDR2 from the germline V gene are WSHSY and SAAADI. This chain's CDR3 is CASSDSPRYF. In DNA form, the CDR3 reads TGCGCCAGCAGTGATTCGCCTAGGTACTTC.

The V call is TRBV13, the J call TRBJ1-3; 8 bases are a match to TRBD1. The V segment lost 3 bases and the J segment 2 bases; nucleotides outside the gene matches: 0. CDR3 length: 14 amino acids. Germline CDR1 is PRHDT and CDR2 is FYEKMQ (reference sequence). The chain's CDR3 is CASSLDRAGNTIYF. The CDR3 coding sequence is TGTGCCAGCAGCTTGGACAGGGCTGGAAACACCATATATTTT. Combining the CDR3 with reference TRBV13 and TRBJ1-3 gives the whole variable domain AAGVIQSPRHLIKEKRETATLKCYPIPRHDTVYWYQQGPGQDPQFLISFYEKMQSDKGSIPDRFSAQQFSDYHSELNMSSLELGDSALYFCASSLDRAGNTIYFGEGSWLTVV.

This clone appeared a few times. V usage is TRBV7-3 and J usage is TRBJ2-5; a weak D match, TRBD1 (5 bases). The CDR3 spans 14 residues. Per germline, CDR1 SGHTA and CDR2 FQGTGA. Trimming stripped 5 bases from V and 3 bases from J, with 13 bases between. The CDR3 is CASSPSTAEETQYF. CDR3 coding DNA: TGTGCCAGCAGCCCTTCGACAGCAGAAGAGACCCAGTACTTC.

The rearrangement links TRBV4-2 to TRBJ1-4; no clear D gene. V was trimmed by 0 bases and J by 4 bases, leaving 18 bases between them. Germline V gives CDR1 LGHNA, CDR2 YNFKEQ. CDR3 length equals 18 residues. The CDR3 region has the DNA TGTGCCAGCAGCCAAGATTCCTCGATTGCGGGAATTAATGAAAAACTGTTTTTT. Residues: CASSQDSSIAGINEKLFF.

The chain is built from TRBV11-2 and TRBJ2-5; the match to TRBD1 covers 10 bases. This CDR3 has 15 amino acids. V lost 5 bases and J lost 4; bases outside the gene matches: 7. The germline V gene encodes CDR1 SGHAT and CDR2 FQNNGV. The DNA for the CDR3 is TGTGCCAGCAGCGCCGGGACAGGGGAGGTAGAGACCCAGTACTTC. It codes for CASSAGTGEVETQYF.

This chain connects TRBV27 to TRBJ1-1, with D unclear. The V end lost 3 bases, the J end lost 0 bases, and 5 bases lay between the germline ends. The CDR3 consists of 13 residues. CDR1 MNHEY and CDR2 SMNVEV come from the germline V gene (reference sequence). This CDR3 reads CASSLGLNTEAFF. DNA for the CDR3: TGTGCCAGCAGTTTGGGCCTGAACACTGAAGCTTTCTTT.

This chain uses TRBV6-4 with TRBJ2-1; no reliable D call. CDR1 is MRHNA and CDR2 is SNTAGT in the germline V gene. Trimming took 0 bases from V and 5 from J, leaving 5 bases between them. This CDR3 has 13 amino acids. The CDR3 DNA reads TGTGCCAGCAGTGACTCCGAGAACAATGAGCAGTTCTTC. This codes for CASSDSENNEQFF.